One sample yielded the 32 T cell receptor beta chains listed below, sequenced in a study of T cells in localized non-small cell lung cancer. Here immunoSEQ multiplex PCR was the method, and the copy in TCRdb shows in-frame clones only, minus some. This table holds roughly 30,000 clones, about 87% found once. This specimen was peripheral blood, taken before any cancer treatment. Receptors were obtained from a woman aged 18-55 years with stage I lung adenocarcinoma.

The chain employs TRBV7-9 and TRBJ2-1; no definite D call. The CDR3 runs to 16 residues. Germline lookup yields CDR1 SEHNR and CDR2 FQNEAQ (reference sequence). Trimming left V 4 bases short and J 0 bases short, with 13 bases between. CDR3 residues: CASSSGGPSSYNEQFF. The CDR3 nucleotides are TGTGCCAGCAGCTCAGGTGGCCCCAGCTCCTACAATGAGCAGTTCTTC.

This rearrangement joins TRBV30 to TRBJ1-1, with 8 bases fitting TRBD1. With V trimmed by 4 bases and J by 5 bases, 15 bases remained unmatched. The CDR3 covers 16 residues. Germline V gene data show CDR1 as GTSNPN and CDR2 as SVGIG (reference sequence). The CDR3 protein is CAWMGSGGSRQTEAFF. In DNA form, the CDR3 reads TGTGCCTGGATGGGGTCAGGGGGCAGTCGTCAGACTGAAGCTTTCTTT.

The chain is built from TRBV14 and TRBJ1-2; TRBD1 might be the D (5 bases). Germline CDR1 is SGHDN and CDR2 is FVKESK. V gave up 5 bases and J gave up 3 bases, with 13 bases separating them. This CDR3 comprises 14 residues. CDR3 residues: CASSSGTDYYGYTF. The CDR3 DNA is TGTGCCAGCAGCTCCGGGACGGACTACTATGGCTACACCTTC.

The chain links TRBV11-3 to TRBJ2-1; perhaps D is TRBD1 or TRBD2 (5 bases each). The CDR3 totals 13 residues. Germline loops: CDR1 SGHNT, CDR2 YENEEA. Trimming cost V 4 bases and J 7 bases, with 11 bases left between them. CDR3 DNA: TGTGCCAGCAGCTACGGGACGGGAAATGAGCAGTTCTTC. Its protein product is CASSYGTGNEQFF.

This rearrangement joins TRBV7-8 to TRBJ1-5; 8 nucleotides match TRBD1. Per the germline V gene, CDR1 is SGHVS and CDR2 is FQNEAQ. V was pared by 3 bases and J by 7 bases, with 8 bases of the junction left unmatched. There are 15 residues in the CDR3. CDR3 sequence reads: CASSFGQGGIQPQHF. CDR3 nucleotide sequence: TGTGCCAGCAGCTTCGGACAGGGAGGTATCCAGCCCCAGCATTTT.

The V and J genes are TRBV5-1 and TRBJ2-3, with a weak D call TRBD1 (5 bases). V lost 0 bases and J lost 1, with 12 bases in between. Germline assignment: CDR1 SGHRS and CDR2 YFSETQ. The CDR3 spans 16 residues. This chain's CDR3 is CASSLARVTGTDTQYF. The CDR3 DNA reads as TGCGCCAGCAGCTTGGCCAGGGTGACCGGCACAGATACGCAGTATTTT.

The chain combines TRBV25-1 with TRBJ2-7; 10 bases are shared with TRBD2. Germline V CDR1 and CDR2: MGHDK, SYGVNS. This CDR3 comprises 17 residues. The ends lost 8 bases at V and 5 bases at J; junction bases unmatched: 18. CDR3 coding DNA: TGTGCCAGCCTCCCCAATTACGGGACTAGCGCAGGGAACGAGCAGTACTTC. Its protein is CASLPNYGTSAGNEQYF.

This clone was observed a single time. This chain links TRBV6-5 with TRBJ1-5; TRBD1 matches at 7 bases. The CDR3 has 13 amino acids. Germline V CDR1 and CDR2: MNHEY, SVGAGI. The ends lost 11 bases at V and 4 bases at J; junction bases unmatched: 8. CDR3 amino acids: CAVGTVPNQPQHF. CDR3 sequence (DNA): TGTGCCGTAGGGACAGTCCCTAATCAGCCCCAGCATTTT.

This clone was found once. CDR3 nucleotides: TGTGCCAGCAGCTTATTACTGTTGAACACCGGGGAGCTGTTTTTT. Translation gives CASSLLLLNTGELFF. The gene calls are TRBV5-5 and TRBJ2-2, with D hard to call. Germline loops: CDR1 SGHKS, CDR2 YYEKEE (reference sequence). Trimming took off 2 bases at V and 1 base at J, with 9 bases between the two ends. The CDR3 extends over 15 amino acids.

The genes are TRBV19 and TRBJ2-3; D gene uncertain. With 1 base removed from V and 2 bases from J, the gap between germline ends came to 7 bases. CDR1 and CDR2 from the germline V gene are LNHDA and SQIVND (reference sequence). CDR3 size: 14 residues. The CDR3 sequence is CASSIVGNTDTQYF. CDR3 nucleotide sequence: TGTGCCAGTAGTATAGTGGGGAACACAGATACGCAGTATTTT.

This clone was observed once. This rearrangement joins TRBV7-2 to TRBJ1-2; 7 nucleotides align to TRBD1. Germline CDR1 is SGHTA and CDR2 is FQGNSA. V shed 10 bases, J shed 5 bases, and the junction held 4 bases outside the gene matches. This CDR3 comprises 11 residues. The CDR3 protein is CATQGGYGYTF. In nucleotides, the CDR3 is TGTGCCACCCAGGGGGGGTATGGCTACACCTTC.

The rearrangement uses TRBV7-3 and TRBJ1-3; 12 bases align to TRBD1. The CDR3 is 17 amino acids. V lost 5 bases to trimming and J lost 4 bases; unmatched junction nucleotides: 9. The germline CDR1 and CDR2 sequences are SGHTA and FQGTGA. CDR3: CASSGPGQGANGNTIYF. The CDR3 DNA follows: TGTGCCAGCAGCGGACCGGGACAGGGGGCCAACGGAAACACCATATATTTT. Together with reference TRBV7-3 and TRBJ1-3, the CDR3 gives the full variable domain: GAGVSQTPSNKVTEKGKYVELRCDPISGHTALYWYRQSLGQGPEFLIYFQGTGAADDSGLPNDRFFAVRPEGSVSTLKIQRTERGDSAVYLCASSGPGQGANGNTIYFGEGSWLTVV.

The chain recombines TRBV7-2 with TRBJ1-2; unclear D gene. CDR1 is SGHTA, CDR2 FQGNSA, per germline. V lost 4 bases and J 8 bases, leaving 11 bases between the germline ends. The CDR3 length is 12 residues. The CDR3 loop is CASSSPAGGYTF. CDR3 sequence (DNA): TGTGCCAGCAGCTCCCCCGCGGGCGGCTACACCTTC.

The chain couples TRBV5-1 to TRBJ2-1; D is possibly TRBD2 (5 bases). The CDR3 is 12 amino acids. V lost 6 bases, J lost 12 bases, and 16 bases lay in between. Germline V gene sequence: CDR1 SGHRS, CDR2 YFSETQ. The CDR3 nucleotides are TGCGCCAGCAAGGAGGAATTGAGAGGGCAGTTCTTC. It encodes CASKEELRGQFF.

The CDR3 DNA sequence: TGCGCCAGCAGCTTGGGACAGGGGTCTCTTAATGAAAAACTGTTTTTT. Protein sequence: CASSLGQGSLNEKLFF. V and J are TRBV5-1 and TRBJ1-4, with 8 bases matching TRBD1. This CDR3 has 16 amino acids. V was clipped by 0 bases and J by 4 bases; unmatched bases: 5. The germline gives CDR1 SGHRS, CDR2 YFSETQ.

This clone was detected once. The rearrangement uses TRBV11-2 and TRBJ2-1; 11 nucleotides match TRBD1. The CDR3 contains 16 residues. The germline V gene has CDR1 SGHAT and CDR2 FQNNGV. V trimming: 5 bases; J trimming: 4 bases; junction bases outside the gene matches: 7. The CDR3 DNA reads as TGTGCCAGCAGCCTGACCGGGACAGGGGGTTACAATGAGCAGTTCTTC. Its translation is CASSLTGTGGYNEQFF.

The chain couples TRBV10-3 to TRBJ1-2; possible D gene TRBD1, 5 bases. The CDR3 is 15 amino acids. Trimming took 0 bases from V and 6 from J, leaving 14 bases between them. The germline gives CDR1 ENHRY, CDR2 SYGVKD. The CDR3 bases are TGTGCCATCAGTGAGTCGATTGGGGCGTGGGATGGCTACACCTTC. Its translation is CAISESIGAWDGYTF.

This chain connects TRBV7-3 to TRBJ2-7; 7 bases are shared with TRBD1. CDR1 is SGHTA and CDR2 is FQGTGA in the germline V gene. The CDR3 has 15 amino acids. J gave up 3 bases and V 5 bases, and 10 bases lay outside the gene matches. The CDR3 sequence is CASSKATGENYEQYF. DNA for the CDR3: TGTGCCAGCAGCAAAGCTACAGGGGAAAACTACGAGCAGTACTTC.

In this sample, this clone turned up once. The gene calls are TRBV7-9 and TRBJ2-2; D is possibly TRBD1 (7 bases). Germline CDR1 reads SEHNR; CDR2 reads FQNEAQ (reference sequence). This CDR3 region has 16 residues. Trimming pared 4 bases from V and 2 bases from J, leaving 14 bases between. CDR3 residues: CASSSPGGGNTGELFF. The CDR3 bases are TGTGCCAGCAGCTCCCCAGGGGGAGGCAACACCGGGGAGCTGTTTTTT.

The CDR3 DNA follows: TGTGCCAGCAGATTCGGACAGGGTGGTCAGCCCCAGCATTTT. The encoded protein is CASRFGQGGQPQHF. The chain has TRBV6-5 and TRBJ1-5, with TRBD1 matching 8 bases. The CDR3 has 14 residues. Germline V lookup: CDR1 MNHEY, CDR2 SVGAGI. The V segment lost 6 bases and the J segment 6 bases; nucleotides outside the gene matches: 7.

The table lists this clone with a count of one. The chain uses TRBV7-8 and TRBJ2-1; D is undetermined. V was pared by 8 bases and J by 5 bases, with 28 bases between. This CDR3 has 18 residues. Germline CDR1 and CDR2: SGHVS and FQNEAQ. The CDR3 here is CASVLLRFMVSENNEQFF. Here the CDR3 DNA reads TGTGCCAGCGTGCTCCTGCGTTTCATGGTTTCGGAGAACAATGAGCAGTTCTTC.

The rearrangement uses TRBV4-1 and TRBJ1-2; 8 positions match TRBD1. After removal of 1 base from V and 8 bases from J, the junction contained 12 bases not matched to a gene. CDR3 size: 16 residues. Germline lookup yields CDR1 MGHRA and CDR2 YSYEKL. In DNA form, the CDR3 reads TGCGCCAGCAGCCAAGGGTCGTCCCGGACAGGGAGCGGCTACACCTTC. It translates to CASSQGSSRTGSGYTF.

This chain joins TRBV14 and TRBJ2-1; 9 positions agree with TRBD2. CDR3 length equals 16 residues. The V gene's germline CDR1 is SGHDN and CDR2 FVKESK. V trimming: 4 bases; J trimming: 11 bases; junction bases outside the gene matches: 15. DNA for the CDR3: TGTGCCAGCAGCCTTCGCCCACTAGCGGGCCAAGCGAAGCAGTTCTTC. It codes for CASSLRPLAGQAKQFF.

The V and J genes are TRBV7-6 and TRBJ1-2; D is unclear. The V end lost 4 bases, the J end lost 4 bases, and 10 bases lay between the germline ends. Looked up from germline, CDR1 is SGHVS and CDR2 is FNYEAQ. There are 13 residues in the CDR3. The CDR3 DNA reads TGTGCCAGCAGCTCAGTAGGCGGCTATGGCTACACCTTC. Its translation: CASSSVGGYGYTF.

J is TRBJ2-3 and V is TRBV7-3; no reliable D call. CDR1 and CDR2 (germline): SGHTA, FQGTGA. Trimming took 1 base from V and 0 from J, leaving 5 bases between them. This CDR3 spans 14 amino acids. CDR3 residues: CASSLNPSTDTQYF. For the CDR3, the DNA is TGTGCCAGCAGCTTAAACCCTAGCACAGATACGCAGTATTTT.

The chain has TRBV6-1 and TRBJ2-2, with a possible D match to TRBD1 (6 bases). The CDR3 runs to 15 residues. Trimming removed 5 bases at V and 3 bases at J, with 13 bases between. From germline, CDR1 is MNHNS and CDR2 SASEGT. This CDR3 reads CASSHRVSDTGELFF. DNA of the CDR3: TGTGCCAGCAGTCACAGGGTTTCGGACACCGGGGAGCTGTTTTTT.

The chain combines TRBV6-4 with TRBJ2-1; TRBD2 agrees at 7 bases. Germline V gives CDR1 MRHNA, CDR2 SNTAGT. The ends lost 3 bases at V and 6 bases at J; junction bases unmatched: 8. The CDR3 extends over 15 amino acids. The CDR3 region has the DNA TGTGCCAGCAGTGAAGAAGGAGGGAGGGCCAATGAGCAGTTCTTC. Translating it yields CASSEEGGRANEQFF.

The chain combines TRBV11-2 with TRBJ2-1, with 14 bases fitting TRBD2. Trimming removed 3 bases from V and 6 bases from J; junction bases left unmatched: 7. The germline gives CDR1 SGHAT, CDR2 FQNNGV. The CDR3 is made up of 17 amino acids. The CDR3 region has the DNA TGTGCCAGCAGCTTGGGGAGCGGGACTAGCGGGGGCAATGAGCAGTTCTTC. Residues: CASSLGSGTSGGNEQFF. Together with reference TRBV11-2 and TRBJ2-1, the CDR3 gives the full variable domain: EAGVAQSPRYKIIEKRQSVAFWCNPISGHATLYWYQQILGQGPKLLIQFQNNGVVDDSQLPKDRFSAERLKGVDSTLKIQPAKLEDSAVYLCASSLGSGTSGGNEQFFGPGTRLTVL.

V usage is TRBV7-9 and J usage is TRBJ2-7, with 9 positions matching TRBD2. The CDR3 sequence is 14 residues long. Germline CDR1 SEHNR, CDR2 FQNEAQ (reference sequence). V lost 5 bases, J lost 5 bases, and 7 bases stayed unmatched. CDR3 amino acids: CASSRFSGSDEQYF. In DNA, the CDR3 is TGTGCCAGCAGCCGATTTAGCGGGAGTGACGAGCAGTACTTC.

The V gene is TRBV19, the J gene TRBJ2-3, with 9 bases matching TRBD2. The CDR3 contains 14 residues. CDR1 is LNHDA, CDR2 SQIVND, per germline (reference sequence). The trim removed 6 bases at V and 4 bases at J, leaving 5 bases unmatched. CDR3: CASSFSGSSDTQYF. CDR3 sequence (DNA): TGTGCCAGTAGCTTTAGCGGGAGTTCAGATACGCAGTATTTT.

The rearrangement joins TRBV27 to TRBJ2-7, with 11 positions matching TRBD2. Germline CDR1 MNHEY, CDR2 SMNVEV (reference sequence). This CDR3 has 14 residues. V shed 8 bases, J shed 3 bases, and the junction held 6 bases outside the gene matches. This chain's CDR3 is CASRNSGRVYEQYF. CDR3 coding DNA: TGTGCCAGCCGGAATAGCGGGAGGGTCTACGAGCAGTACTTC.

CDR3 nucleotide sequence: TGTGCCTGGAGTGTATGGGGGGCGGTCTATGGCTACACCTTC. It yields the protein CAWSVWGAVYGYTF. The chain recombines TRBV30 with TRBJ1-2; D perhaps matches TRBD1 (6 bases). The CDR3 loop spans 14 amino acids. V was shortened by 0 bases and J by 4 bases, with 12 bases between the two germline ends. Germline lookup yields CDR1 GTSNPN and CDR2 SVGIG (reference sequence).